Shown below are 5 T cell receptor beta chains from a single sample sequenced in a study of CD8+ T cells in alopecia areata. The treatment was: oral pan-JAK inhibitor, 5-10 mg twice daily. It was cDNA, reverse transcribed from extracted RNA, that served as the sequencing template. TCRdb's copy holds only in-frame clones and misses some; the assay was immunoSEQ multiplex PCR. The sample has about 200,000 clones; around 65% are singletons. The sample was CD4+ T cells sorted from blood, taken at week 4, from a patient treated with tofacitinib. These TCRs come from a human donor with alopecia areata.

As for this clone: This sample includes further DNA sequences coding for the same CDR3. This rearrangement joins TRBV5-1 to TRBJ1-5, with D possibly being TRBD1 (5 bases). The germline V gene encodes CDR1 SGHRS and CDR2 YFSETQ. The CDR3 contains 14 residues. V lost 4 bases and J 0 bases, leaving 8 bases between the germline ends. The CDR3 DNA sequence: TGCGCCAGCAGCCCCCAGGGTAGCAATCAGCCCCAGCATTTT. Its translation: CASSPQGSNQPQHF.

The chain uses TRBV29-1 and TRBJ1-1; 8 nucleotides line up with TRBD1. The CDR3 runs to 14 residues. Looked up from germline, CDR1 is SQVTM and CDR2 is ANQGSEA. This chain's CDR3 is CCGLKAGGASEAFF. CDR3 nucleotide sequence: TGCTGCGGTCTTAAGGCAGGGGGCGCAAGTGAAGCTTTCTTT.

This clone turned up a few times. At the DNA level, this CDR3 is encoded by other sequences in the same sample as well. CDR3 region: CSVEGQNTGELFF. The CDR3 DNA reads TGCAGCGTTGAAGGACAGAACACCGGGGAGCTGTTTTTT. The genes are TRBV29-1 and TRBJ2-2, with unresolved D. This CDR3 contains 13 residues. Trimming shortened V by 1 base and J by 1 base, and 4 bases separated the two germline ends. Per germline, CDR1 SQVTM and CDR2 ANQGSEA.

The CDR3 sequence: CASSYRETGELFF. The CDR3 DNA reads as TGTGCCAGCAGCTATAGGGAGACCGGGGAGCTGTTTTTT. This rearrangement joins TRBV11-1 to TRBJ2-2, with a tentative D call TRBD2 (5 bases). Germline lookup yields CDR1 SGHAT and CDR2 FQDESV (reference sequence). Trimming cost V 4 bases and J 5 bases, with 8 bases left between them. This CDR3 region has 13 residues.

This sequence joins TRBV6-5 and TRBJ1-1; D remains unclear. This CDR3 contains 15 residues. V lost 0 bases and J lost 4, with 12 bases in between. Germline loops: CDR1 MNHEY, CDR2 SVGAGI. The CDR3 sequence: CASSYSTAGSTEAFF. CDR3 nucleotides: TGTGCCAGCAGTTACTCGACGGCAGGAAGCACTGAAGCTTTCTTT.